The source of this TCR beta chain is a study of T cell repertoires in ileal Crohn's disease. Overall study context: All patients had surgery for stricturing (approximately 60%) or penetrating (about 40%) disease. Postoperative therapy was given to about half: roughly twelve thiopurines, roughly 20 anti-TNF agents.

Adults with ileal or ileocolonic Crohn's disease and an indication for resection were eligible. The J segment lost 4 bases and the V segment lost 5 bases, leaving 15 bases of the junction unmatched. The CDR3 is made up of 17 amino acids. Germline V CDR1 and CDR2: MDHEN, SYDVKM. With respect to this clone: What it binds is not known.

Data came from immunoSEQ multiplex PCR; TCRdb stores just in-frame clones and leaves some out. Of around 970 clones in the sample, roughly 88% are singletons; the top ten hold under 20%. Study outcomes and limitations: Active smokers at surgery had more clonal expansions than non-smokers.

V gene TRBV28 combines with J gene TRBJ1-1; 8 positions match TRBD1. Sequencing was carried out using ileal tissue. The sequence derives from an adult with Crohn's disease. CDR3 region: CASSPVTGATRGTEAFF. The CDR3 DNA reads TGTGCCAGCAGTCCCGTGACAGGGGCGACAAGGGGCACTGAAGCTTTCTTT.